These 25 T cell receptor beta chains came from one sample sequenced in a study of cytomegalovirus exposure and HLA in healthy donors. Use of 60 Vbeta and 13 Jbeta primers characterized the PCR. The assay was immunoSEQ multiplex PCR, and TCRdb's table has in-frame clones only and misses some. The sample yields approximately 130,000 clones, 70% to 80% seen once. Material: PBMCs. Source of these receptors: a man between 25 and 39 years old in good health and CMV-seronegative.

The gene calls are TRBV30 and TRBJ1-5; perhaps TRBD1 as D (5 bases). Between the trimmed V and J ends, which lost 2 bases and 6 bases, there was a span of 20 bases. Germline V gene data show CDR1 as GTSNPN and CDR2 as SVGIG (reference sequence). The CDR3 contains 16 residues. CDR3 protein: CAWSIRTRGVGQPQHF. The DNA of the CDR3 is TGTGCCTGGAGTATACGGACAAGGGGTGTAGGTCAGCCCCAGCATTTT.

The V and J genes are TRBV28 and TRBJ2-7; 7 bases agree with TRBD1. CDR1 and CDR2 from the germline V gene are MDHEN and SYDVKM. The V gene end was trimmed by 10 bases and the J gene end by 0 bases; junction bases not matched to a gene: 9. This CDR3 spans 14 amino acids. CDR3 sequence: CATLDGDSSYEQYF. CDR3 bases: TGTGCCACCCTAGATGGGGACAGCTCCTACGAGCAGTACTTC.

CDR3 sequence reads: CASSWDREVGELFF. The DNA of the CDR3 is TGTGCCAGCAGTTGGGACAGGGAGGTCGGGGAGCTGTTTTTT. The chain joins TRBV27 to TRBJ2-2; 9 bases line up with TRBD1. CDR3 length: 14 residues. Germline V gene data show CDR1 as MNHEY and CDR2 as SMNVEV (reference sequence). The junction had 4 bases not matched to a gene; V was cut back by 4 bases and J by 7 bases.

The chain employs TRBV30 and TRBJ2-7, with 7 bases fitting TRBD2. The CDR3 consists of 16 residues. CDR1 and CDR2 (germline): GTSNPN, SVGIG (reference sequence). V lost 5 bases and J lost 3; bases outside the gene matches: 16. The CDR3 is CAWGSTGGRRIYEQYF. CDR3 coding DNA: TGTGCCTGGGGGTCAACGGGGGGACGAAGGATCTACGAGCAGTACTTC.

The gene calls are TRBV28 and TRBJ1-3; possible D gene TRBD1, 5 bases. This CDR3 has 14 residues. CDR1 and CDR2 (germline): MDHEN, SYDVKM. V was cut by 7 bases and J by 0 bases, with 10 bases left in between. The chain's CDR3 is CASNRGGSGNTIYF. CDR3 sequence (DNA): TGTGCCAGCAACCGGGGGGGCTCTGGAAACACCATATATTTT.

CDR3 coding DNA: TGTGCCAGTAGTATAATGCCGGGAGAGTCCTACGAGCAGTACTTC. As protein: CASSIMPGESYEQYF. This chain links TRBV19 with TRBJ2-7, with D perhaps TRBD2 (6 bases). This CDR3 region has 15 residues. Trimming took off 2 bases at V and 1 base at J, with 12 bases between the two ends. Germline assignment: CDR1 LNHDA and CDR2 SQIVND (reference sequence).

There are a few counts of this clone. The gene calls are TRBV29-1 and TRBJ2-7, with 9 nucleotides matching TRBD1. The germline V gene encodes CDR1 SQVTM and CDR2 ANQGSEA. J was trimmed by 4 bases and V by 4 bases; bases with no gene match: 5. The CDR3 covers 13 residues. CDR3 sequence reads: CSVVGTGHYEQYF. CDR3 DNA: TGCAGCGTTGTTGGGACAGGGCATTACGAGCAGTACTTC.

CDR3 sequence: CASSGTRNQPQHF. The CDR3 coding sequence is TGTGCCAGCAGTGGCACACGCAATCAGCCCCAGCATTTT. The chain uses TRBV2 and TRBJ1-5, with D unclear. Germline loops: CDR1 SNHLY, CDR2 FYNNEI. Trimming stripped 4 bases from V and 2 bases from J, with 6 bases between. The CDR3 is 13 amino acids.

V gene TRBV5-1 combines with J gene TRBJ2-5; 12 bases align to TRBD2. Germline-derived CDR1 and CDR2 are SGHRS and YFSETQ. This CDR3 contains 16 residues. The ends lost 3 bases at V and 2 bases at J; junction bases unmatched: 5. This CDR3 is CASSSRLAGEQETQYF. The CDR3 DNA reads as TGCGCCAGCAGCTCCCGACTAGCGGGAGAACAAGAGACCCAGTACTTC.

This clone was seen more than once but under ten times. The chain combines TRBV5-8 with TRBJ2-3, with 7 bases identical to TRBD1. Germline CDR1 reads SGHTS; CDR2 reads YDEGEE. With V trimmed by 4 bases and J by 3 bases, 11 bases remained unmatched. The CDR3 is 16 residues long. CDR3 nucleotides: TGTGCCAGCAGCCCCGAGAGGGGGCTTGGGACAGATACGCAGTATTTT. Protein product: CASSPERGLGTDTQYF.

This clone has just a few counts. The rearrangement uses TRBV5-4 and TRBJ2-3; 7 bases are a match to TRBD2. Losses at the gene ends were 0 bases for V and 3 bases for J; bases not matched to a gene: 7. This CDR3 comprises 16 residues. Per germline, CDR1 SGHNT and CDR2 YYREEE (reference sequence). In DNA, the CDR3 is TGTGCCAGCAGCTTGGCCAGGCTAGCGGAAACAGATACGCAGTATTTT. It is translated as CASSLARLAETDTQYF.

V and J are TRBV12-5 and TRBJ2-1, with 7 bases that match TRBD2. The CDR3 covers 15 residues. The germline V gene has CDR1 LGHNT and CDR2 FRNRAP. J gave up 4 bases and V 6 bases, and 9 bases lay outside the gene matches. CDR3 in DNA: TGTGCTAGTGGATCCGGACTAGGGGAATACAATGAGCAGTTCTTC. It specifies CASGSGLGEYNEQFF. Variable domain in full (rest from reference TRBV12-5 and TRBJ2-1): DARVTQTPRHKVTEMGQEVTMRCQPILGHNTVFWYRQTMMQGLELLAYFRNRAPLDDSGMPKDRFSAEMPDATLATLKIQPSEPRDSAVYFCASGSGLGEYNEQFFGPGTRLTVL.

The chain employs TRBV5-8 and TRBJ1-4; 12 bases line up with TRBD1. The CDR3 spans 16 residues. Germline-derived CDR1 and CDR2 are SGHTS and YDEGEE. V shed 4 bases, J shed 2 bases, and the junction held 3 bases outside the gene matches. For the CDR3, the DNA is TGTGCCAGCAGCCTGGGACAGGGGGCGACTAATGAAAAACTGTTTTTT. It encodes CASSLGQGATNEKLFF.

The chain recombines TRBV4-3 with TRBJ2-3; D might be TRBD2 (6 bases). This CDR3 spans 16 amino acids. V was pared by 5 bases and J by 0 bases, with 15 bases between. The germline V gene has CDR1 LGHNA and CDR2 YSLEER. The CDR3 DNA reads TGCGCCAGCAGCTATAATCTAGCGCCTAGCACAGATACGCAGTATTTT. Translating gives CASSYNLAPSTDTQYF.

In this sample, this clone turned up once. The gene calls are TRBV7-3 and TRBJ2-5, with 16 bases matching TRBD2. Germline CDR1 and CDR2: SGHTA and FQGTGA. The CDR3 spans 15 residues. The V gene end was trimmed by 5 bases and the J gene end by 7 bases; junction bases not matched to a gene: 4. CDR3 DNA sequence: TGTGCCAGCAGCAGCGGGACTAGCGGGGGGGGGACCCAGTACTTC. It specifies CASSSGTSGGGTQYF.

DNA of the CDR3: TGTGCCAGCAGCACCCAGCGGGAGGGTCCTGAGCAGTTCTTC. It yields the protein CASSTQREGPEQFF. The chain is built from TRBV11-1 and TRBJ2-1; TRBD2 matches 10 bases. CDR3 length equals 14 residues. CDR1 and CDR2 from the germline V gene are SGHAT and FQDESV (reference sequence). V lost 5 bases, J lost 9 bases, and 7 bases stayed unmatched.

This clone has just one count. The chain links TRBV28 to TRBJ1-6; 7 bases are shared with TRBD1. Germline CDR1 and CDR2: MDHEN and SYDVKM. CDR3 size: 17 residues. V was clipped by 5 bases and J by 6 bases; unmatched bases: 13. The CDR3 here is CASSLFLQGVGNSPLHF. In DNA form, the CDR3 reads TGTGCCAGCAGTCTATTCCTCCAGGGGGTGGGTAATTCACCCCTCCACTTT.

A single count supports this clone. This sequence joins TRBV7-6 and TRBJ2-7; D perhaps matches TRBD1 (6 bases). The CDR3 spans 14 residues. The V end was cut by 6 bases, the J end by 3 bases, with 15 bases between. In germline, CDR1 is SGHVS, CDR2 FNYEAQ. The CDR3 DNA reads as TGTGCCAGCAGTCCAGCACAGGGTGGCTACGAGCAGTACTTC. This sequence encodes CASSPAQGGYEQYF.

Concerning this clone: One junction end disagrees with the germline gene, perhaps due to a read error. This chain links TRBV28 with TRBJ1-2; 7 positions agree with TRBD1. This CDR3 region has 12 residues. Germline V gene data show CDR1 as MDHEN and CDR2 as SYDVKM. DNA of the CDR3: TGTGCCAGCAGTGAGGGGGACAGTGGGACCCCCTTC. It translates to CASSEGDSGTPF.

The V gene is TRBV27, the J gene TRBJ1-4; no reliable D call. CDR1 is MNHEY, CDR2 SMNVEV, per germline (reference sequence). CDR3 size: 16 residues. V shed 3 bases and J shed 0 bases, with 11 bases lying between them. The CDR3 DNA follows: TGTGCCAGCAGTTTCGTGGCGGCGACAACTAATGAAAAACTGTTTTTT. It encodes CASSFVAATTNEKLFF.

This chain uses TRBV7-8 with TRBJ1-5; maybe TRBD1 (6 bases). V lost 0 bases and J lost 0, with 9 bases in between. Germline V gene data show CDR1 as SGHVS and CDR2 as FQNEAQ. This CDR3 has 16 residues. DNA for the CDR3: TGTGCCAGCAGCTTAGCTCGGACAGTTAGCAATCAGCCCCAGCATTTT. Translation gives CASSLARTVSNQPQHF. The full variable domain, completed using reference TRBV7-8 and TRBJ1-5, is GAGVSQSPRYKVAKRGQDVALRCDPISGHVSLFWYQQALGQGPEFLTYFQNEAQLDKSGLPSDRFFAERPEGSVSTLKIQRTQQEDSAVYLCASSLARTVSNQPQHFGDGTRLSIL.

The gene calls are TRBV21-1 and TRBJ2-5; TRBD2 is the table's D call and was not checked against the DNA. TRBV21-1 is a pseudogene. There are 13 residues in the CDR3. DNA of the CDR3: TGTGCCAGGATGAGCGGGAGAGAAGAGACCCAGTACTTC. Translating it yields CARMSGREETQYF.

The chain carries TRBV4-1 and TRBJ2-1; 16 nucleotides line up with TRBD2. J lost 8 bases, V lost 2 bases, and 6 bases had no gene match. Germline V lookup: CDR1 MGHRA, CDR2 YSYEKL. CDR3 length equals 17 residues. The CDR3, as DNA: TGCGCCAGCAGCCAACAGAAGGGACTAGCGGGAGGGGATGAGCAGTTCTTC. This encodes CASSQQKGLAGGDEQFF.

This clone came up a few times. The J gene is TRBJ1-2, the V gene TRBV7-2; D uncertain. The CDR3 is 14 amino acids. Germline CDR1 SGHTA, CDR2 FQGNSA. Trimming stripped 5 bases from V and 4 bases from J, with 14 bases between. CDR3 bases: TGTGCCAGCAGCCCTGGCCGGGAGGTCTATGGCTACACCTTC. Translating it yields CASSPGREVYGYTF.

On this clone itself: One end of the junction is discordant with germline, which a read error may explain. The chain joins TRBV7-9 to TRBJ2-1; D ambiguous. Germline loops: CDR1 SEHNR, CDR2 FQNEAQ (reference sequence). This CDR3 contains 11 residues. CDR3: CTSSPNYEQFF. Written as DNA, the CDR3 is TGTACCAGCAGCCCTAATTATGAGCAGTTCTTC.